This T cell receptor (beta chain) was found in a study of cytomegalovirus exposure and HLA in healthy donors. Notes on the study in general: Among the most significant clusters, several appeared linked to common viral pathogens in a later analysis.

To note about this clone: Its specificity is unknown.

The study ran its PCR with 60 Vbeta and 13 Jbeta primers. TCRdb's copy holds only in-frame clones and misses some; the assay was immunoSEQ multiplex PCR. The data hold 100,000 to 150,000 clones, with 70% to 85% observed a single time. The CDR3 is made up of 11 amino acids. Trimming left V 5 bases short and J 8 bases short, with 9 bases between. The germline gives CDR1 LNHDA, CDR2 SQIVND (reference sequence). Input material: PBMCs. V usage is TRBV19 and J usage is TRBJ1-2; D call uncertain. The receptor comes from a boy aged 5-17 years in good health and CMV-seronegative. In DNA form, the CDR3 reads TGTGCCAGTAGTTATCAGGCCGGCTACACCTTC. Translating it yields CASSYQAGYTF.